This T cell receptor beta chain was found in a study of blood T cell repertoires in COVID-19. The data were produced by immunoSEQ multiplex PCR, yet TCRdb's version contains in-frame clones alone and is incomplete. This sample has under 250,000 clones; approximately 80% occur once, and the top ten carry 1.9%. The source is a man aged 25 to 40 who had recovered from COVID-19. Sequencing used peripheral blood.

This chain's CDR3 is CASSFGTDYGYTF. The CDR3 DNA reads TGTGCCAGCAGCTTTGGGACAGACTATGGCTACACCTTC. The rearrangement joins TRBV7-9 to TRBJ1-2; TRBD1 matches at 7 bases. Germline loops: CDR1 SEHNR, CDR2 FQNEAQ (reference sequence). V lost 3 bases, J lost 3 bases, and 1 base stayed unmatched. CDR3 length equals 13 residues.